The subject of this entry is one T cell receptor (beta chain). The PCR made use of 60 Vbeta and 13 Jbeta primers. Only in-frame clones appear in the TCRdb table, and some are missing; sequencing was by immunoSEQ multiplex PCR. The sample records 120,000 or so clones, 75% to 80% being singletons. The data were obtained in a study of cytomegalovirus exposure and HLA in healthy donors. The CDR3 covers 14 residues. Germline V gene data show CDR1 as WNHNN and CDR2 as SYGVQD (reference sequence). The V and J ends lost 2 bases and 2 bases, in that order; junction bases with no gene match: 1. The chain recombines TRBV10-1 with TRBJ2-7, with TRBD2 matching over 9 bases. The receptor's source is a woman aged 35 to 49 in good health and CMV-seronegative. Sequencing used PBMCs. CDR3 region: CASSETSGPYEQYF. CDR3 bases: TGCGCCAGCAGTGAGACTAGCGGGCCCTACGAGCAGTACTTC.